The next 8 T cell receptor beta chains were all read from a single sample in a study of blood T cells in healthy people across ages (dated by TCRdb to 2015 to 2017). Preparation of the library involved 5' RACE. Sequencing was carried out with an Illumina HiSeq 2500. A second PCR of roughly 7 to 11 cycles was run with a J-beta primer mix and a sample-barcoded 5' primer. In TCRdb, the public reads were trimmed at Q25 with fastp and aligned with MiXCR, with productive beta chains retained. CDR3 protein sequences are deduplicated, and each keeps its most common genes and DNA. The sample has approximately 1.5 million distinct CDR3 sequences on record, almost 35% of them singletons. Clones ranked in the top ten supply about 11% of the sample. The source material was blood. These receptor sequences come from a woman younger than 45 in good health.

Turning to this clonotype: A much bigger clone sits one base away, suggesting this may be a read error. This chain joins TRBV29-1 and TRBJ2-4, with TRBD2 identical over 7 bases. Trimming cost V 6 bases and J 13 bases; bases outside gene matches: 9. Germline values: CDR1 SQVTM, CDR2 ANQGSEA. The CDR3 loop spans 11 amino acids. CDR3 DNA sequence: TGCAGCGTCGAACTAGCGAACAAGCAGTACTTC. This encodes CSVELANKQYF.

This clonotype was observed a handful of times. It may be a read error: a sequence one base away is much more abundant. The chain has TRBV20-1 and TRBJ2-5, with TRBD1 matching 7 bases. The CDR3 length is 13 residues. Germline-derived CDR1 and CDR2 are DFQATT and SNEGSKA (reference sequence). Here the CDR3 DNA reads TGCAGTGCTAGAGGACAGGGACAAGTGACCCAGTACTTC. This codes for CSARGQGQVTQYF.

A few counts support this clonotype. This chain connects TRBV7-9 to TRBJ2-7; tentatively, D is TRBD2 (5 bases). Trimming took off 8 bases at V and 11 bases at J, with 16 bases between the two ends. The CDR3 length is 11 residues. Per the germline V gene, CDR1 is SEHNR and CDR2 is FQNEAQ (reference sequence). CDR3 in amino acids: CASSVDWVKYF. The CDR3 DNA follows: TGTGCCAGCTCCGTGGACTGGGTTAAGTACTTC.

This clonotype has just a few counts. This sequence joins TRBV7-3 and TRBJ2-5, with TRBD2 identical over 8 bases. CDR1 is SGHTA and CDR2 is FQGTGA in the germline V gene. The CDR3 loop spans 14 amino acids. J lost 2 bases, V lost 1 base, and 0 bases had no gene match. CDR3 sequence: CASSLIAGQETQYF. In DNA, the CDR3 is TGTGCCAGCAGCTTAATAGCGGGGCAAGAGACCCAGTACTTC.

The V gene is TRBV18, the J gene TRBJ2-6, with 8 bases identical to TRBD1. Trimming at V came to 0 bases and at J to 8 bases, leaving 12 bases not matched to a gene. The CDR3 is 18 residues long. The germline V gene has CDR1 KGHSH and CDR2 LQKENI. The CDR3 spells CASSPPAGGLLGTNVLTF. The CDR3 nucleotides read TGTGCCAGCTCACCACCTGCAGGGGGCTTGTTAGGGACCAACGTCCTGACTTTC.

This clonotype has ten or more counts. The chain combines TRBV10-3 with TRBJ2-3, with D perhaps given as TRBD1 or TRBD2 (5 bases each). This CDR3 contains 16 residues. The V end lost 3 bases, the J end lost 2 bases, and 15 bases lay between the germline ends. The germline CDR1 and CDR2 sequences are ENHRY and SYGVKD. Written as DNA, the CDR3 is TGTGCCATCAGTGACCGGGACCCAACCTCCACAGATACGCAGTATTTT. As protein: CAISDRDPTSTDTQYF.

This chain connects TRBV5-6 to TRBJ2-5; D assignment may be TRBD1 or TRBD2 (5 bases each). There are 16 residues in the CDR3. Germline V CDR1 and CDR2: SGHDT, YYEEEE. V was shortened by 0 bases and J by 3 bases, with 15 bases between the two germline ends. CDR3: CASSLARWDAEETQYF. CDR3 bases: TGTGCCAGCAGCTTGGCTCGGTGGGACGCAGAAGAGACCCAGTACTTC.

This clonotype was detected a few times. The V and J genes are TRBV4-1 and TRBJ2-6, with D possibly being TRBD1 or TRBD2 (5 bases each). CDR3 length: 14 amino acids. Germline V CDR1 and CDR2: MGHRA, YSYEKL. Trimming pared 4 bases from V and 9 bases from J, leaving 13 bases between. The CDR3 nucleotides are TGCGCCAGCAGCCTGCTGGGACCGATCAACGTCCTGACTTTC. Its translation is CASSLLGPINVLTF.